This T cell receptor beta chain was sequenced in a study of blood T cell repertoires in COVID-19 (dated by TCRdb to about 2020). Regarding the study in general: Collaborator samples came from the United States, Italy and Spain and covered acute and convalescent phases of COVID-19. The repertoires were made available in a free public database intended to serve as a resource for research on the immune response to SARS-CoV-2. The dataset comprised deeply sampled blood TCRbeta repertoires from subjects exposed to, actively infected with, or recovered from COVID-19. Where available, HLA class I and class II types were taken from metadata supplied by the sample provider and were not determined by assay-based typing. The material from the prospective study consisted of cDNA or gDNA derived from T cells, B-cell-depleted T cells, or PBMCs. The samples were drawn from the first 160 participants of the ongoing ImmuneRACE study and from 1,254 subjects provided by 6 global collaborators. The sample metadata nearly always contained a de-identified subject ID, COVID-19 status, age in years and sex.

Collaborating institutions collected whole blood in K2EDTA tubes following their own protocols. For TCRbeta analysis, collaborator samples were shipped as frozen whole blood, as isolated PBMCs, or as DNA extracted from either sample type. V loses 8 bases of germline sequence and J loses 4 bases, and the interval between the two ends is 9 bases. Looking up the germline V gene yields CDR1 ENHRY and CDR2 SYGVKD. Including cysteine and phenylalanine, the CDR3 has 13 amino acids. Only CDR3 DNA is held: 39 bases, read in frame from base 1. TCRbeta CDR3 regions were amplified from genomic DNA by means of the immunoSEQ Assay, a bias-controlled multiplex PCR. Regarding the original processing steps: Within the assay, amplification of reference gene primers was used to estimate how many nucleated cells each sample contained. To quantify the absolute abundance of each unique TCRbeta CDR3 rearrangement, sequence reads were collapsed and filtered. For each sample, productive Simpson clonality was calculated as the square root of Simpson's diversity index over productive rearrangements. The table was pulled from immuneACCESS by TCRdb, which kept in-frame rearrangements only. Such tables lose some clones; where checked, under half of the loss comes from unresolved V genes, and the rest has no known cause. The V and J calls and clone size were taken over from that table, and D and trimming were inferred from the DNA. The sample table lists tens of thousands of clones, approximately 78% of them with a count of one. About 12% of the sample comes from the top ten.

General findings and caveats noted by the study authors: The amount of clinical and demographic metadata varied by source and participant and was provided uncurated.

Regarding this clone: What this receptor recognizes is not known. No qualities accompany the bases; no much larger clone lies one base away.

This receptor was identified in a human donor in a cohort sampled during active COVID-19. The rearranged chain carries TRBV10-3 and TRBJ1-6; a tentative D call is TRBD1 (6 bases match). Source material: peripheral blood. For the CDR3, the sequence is CAIGRGYNSPLHF. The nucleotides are TGTGCCATCGGCAGGGGTTATAATTCACCCCTCCACTTT.